Each of the 29 T cell receptor beta chains below was sequenced from the same sample in a study of vaccination and CD4 T cells after COVID-19. No antigen has been assigned to these receptors. An Oncomine TCR Beta short-read assay was used to sequence the DNA from cultured CD4+ T cells. TCRdb re-called the PCR reads with MiXCR, one entry per CDR3 protein. The sample includes roughly 23,000 distinct CDR3 sequences, around 69% seen only once; the top ten take 20% to 25%. The treatment: 10-day PBMC culture with coronavirus spike peptide pools or control peptides (ViraFEST assay). The specimen was CD4+ T cells from blood, cultured in vitro, collected after SARS-CoV-2 vaccination. These TCRs come from a human donor who received a COVID-19 vaccine.

The CDR3 region is CSARDTGSSSYNEQFF. The CDR3 coding sequence is TGCAGTGCTAGAGACACGGGGTCGAGCTCCTACAATGAGCAGTTCTTC. V and J are TRBV20-1 and TRBJ2-1; TRBD2 is a possible D gene (5 bases). V shed 0 bases and J shed 0 bases, with 12 bases lying between them. The CDR3 has 16 amino acids. Looked up from germline, CDR1 is DFQATT and CDR2 is SNEGSKA (reference sequence).

By frequency in the sample, this clonotype is medium-sized. The CDR3 sequence is CAWSVRGYNSPLHF. CDR3 bases: TGTGCCTGGAGTGTCCGGGGCTATAATTCACCCCTCCACTTT. The chain employs TRBV30 and TRBJ1-6; no clear D gene. The V gene lost 0 bases and the J gene lost 3 bases, with 6 bases spanning the gap. The CDR3 covers 14 residues. Germline CDR1 is GTSNPN and CDR2 is SVGIG (reference sequence).

The chain has TRBV27 and TRBJ2-7; 7 positions match TRBD1. CDR3 length equals 13 residues. V shed 6 bases, J shed 6 bases, and the junction held 8 bases outside the gene matches. CDR1 and CDR2 from the germline V gene are MNHEY and SMNVEV (reference sequence). CDR3 coding DNA: TGTGCCAGCAGAAGGGGGCGCGCTAGCGAGCAGTACTTC. Its protein is CASRRGRASEQYF.

This CDR3 reads CSASPVAGSYEQYF. In DNA form, the CDR3 reads TGCAGTGCTAGCCCCGTGGCGGGCTCGTACGAGCAGTACTTC. The genes are TRBV20-1 and TRBJ2-7; D perhaps matches TRBD2 (5 bases). Trimming left V 3 bases short and J 4 bases short, with 16 bases between. Germline-derived CDR1 and CDR2 are DFQATT and SNEGSKA (reference sequence). The CDR3 consists of 14 residues.

The genes are TRBV10-1 and TRBJ2-6; 7 nucleotides agree with TRBD1. This CDR3 contains 18 residues. The junction had 16 bases not matched to a gene; V was cut back by 11 bases and J by 0 bases. The germline gives CDR1 WNHNN, CDR2 SYGVQD (reference sequence). The CDR3: CADVAQGGFYSGANVLTF. The CDR3 DNA is TGCGCCGACGTGGCCCAAGGGGGCTTTTACTCTGGGGCCAACGTCCTGACTTTC.

This chain connects TRBV2 to TRBJ2-3; D possibly corresponds to TRBD1 (5 bases). The CDR3 is 14 amino acids. The V end was cut by 9 bases, the J end by 0 bases, with 13 bases between. CDR1 and CDR2 from the germline V gene are SNHLY and FYNNEI. Here the CDR3 reads CARRGRLSTDTQYF. For the CDR3, the DNA is TGTGCCAGAAGGGGCAGGCTCAGCACAGATACGCAGTATTTT.

J is TRBJ1-3 and V is TRBV6-2 or TRBV6-3, with no clear D. Trimming shortened V by 6 bases and J by 7 bases, and 10 bases separated the two germline ends. Germline V gene lookup returns CDR1 MNHEY and CDR2 SVGEGT. The CDR3 extends over 12 amino acids. The CDR3 sequence is CASSPIGNTIYF. In DNA form, the CDR3 reads TGTGCCAGCAGCCCCATTGGGAACACCATATATTTT.

This clonotype is a singleton in its sample. The chain employs TRBV6-1 and TRBJ2-3, with 9 bases aligning to TRBD2. The CDR3 is made up of 17 amino acids. In germline, CDR1 is MNHNS, CDR2 SASEGT. Trimming took 6 bases from V and 1 from J; bases not matched to a gene: 11. CDR3 bases: TGTGCCAGCAGATCCATAGCGGGGGCCTCTCGCACAGATACGCAGTATTTT. Translation: CASRSIAGASRTDTQYF.

V usage is TRBV10-2 and J usage is TRBJ2-1; 10 bases map to TRBD2. Unmatched junction bases numbered 13, after V lost 0 bases and J lost 5 bases. CDR1 and CDR2 (germline): WSHSY, SAAADI. The CDR3 length is 19 residues. The CDR3 loop is CASSESAYVGTSAHNEQFF. CDR3 nucleotide sequence: TGCGCCAGCAGTGAGTCTGCGTATGTGGGGACTAGCGCCCACAATGAGCAGTTCTTC.

This clonotype was observed a handful of times. The rearrangement links TRBV4-1 to TRBJ2-3, with D unresolved. This CDR3 is 13 amino acids long. Germline-derived CDR1 and CDR2 are MGHRA and YSYEKL. V lost 0 bases and J 2 bases, leaving 3 bases between the germline ends. The CDR3 coding sequence is TGCGCCAGCAGCCAAGATGTCACAGATACGCAGTATTTT. Amino acid sequence: CASSQDVTDTQYF.

The chain joins TRBV30 to TRBJ2-3; perhaps TRBD1 as D (6 bases). The CDR3 totals 13 residues. Germline V CDR1 and CDR2: GTSNPN, SVGIG (reference sequence). V was trimmed by 2 bases and J by 4 bases, leaving 10 bases between them. The CDR3 nucleotides read TGTGCCTGGAGTTTGTACAGGGCAGATACGCAGTATTTT. This encodes CAWSLYRADTQYF.

This clonotype was counted a few times. The chain has TRBV12-3 or TRBV12-4 and TRBJ1-5; 7 nucleotides line up with TRBD1. The CDR3 totals 14 residues. Trimming cost V 5 bases and J 7 bases; bases outside gene matches: 8. Written as DNA, the CDR3 is TGTGCCAGCAGTCTCTACAGGGGTACACAGCCCCAGCATTTT. It codes for CASSLYRGTQPQHF.

The rearrangement uses TRBV20-1 and TRBJ1-1; D is possibly TRBD1 (6 bases). The CDR3 covers 14 residues. V lost 0 bases and J 2 bases, leaving 10 bases between the germline ends. Germline V gene sequence: CDR1 DFQATT, CDR2 SNEGSKA (reference sequence). CDR3 protein: CSARDRGRNTEAFF. The CDR3 DNA is TGCAGTGCTAGAGATCGGGGGCGTAACACTGAAGCTTTCTTT.

This clonotype was seen just once. The chain links TRBV29-1 to TRBJ1-3; D remains ambiguous. V was trimmed by 4 bases and J by 4 bases, leaving 8 bases between them. Germline CDR1 SQVTM, CDR2 ANQGSEA. This CDR3 contains 12 residues. CDR3 in amino acids: CSVGTDGNTIYF. In DNA form, the CDR3 reads TGCAGCGTTGGGACGGACGGAAACACCATATATTTT.

This clonotype has just a few counts. Because the CDR3's place on the DNA is in doubt, the DNA is left out and the CDR3 is given as listed by TCRdb. J is TRBJ2-5 and V is TRBV24-1; whether TRBD1, the table's D call, matches the DNA was not checked. The germline V gene has CDR1 KGHDR and CDR2 SFDVKD. Both ends counted, the CDR3 spans 15 residues. The CDR3 here is CATSDFGPGQETQYF.

This clonotype was seen more than once but under ten times. The V call is TRBV24-1, the J call TRBJ1-6; no clear D. Trimming removed 4 bases from V and 6 bases from J, with 6 bases in between. This CDR3 has 13 residues. Germline values: CDR1 KGHDR, CDR2 SFDVKD. In DNA form, the CDR3 reads TGTGCCACCAGTGAGGGTGGTAATTCACCCCTCCACTTT. Translated: CATSEGGNSPLHF.

The V call is TRBV5-4, the J call TRBJ1-1, with 7 bases lining up with TRBD1. Germline V CDR1 and CDR2: SGHNT, YYREEE (reference sequence). With V trimmed by 4 bases and J by 1 base, 10 bases remained unmatched. The CDR3 contains 16 residues. The chain's CDR3 is CASSQGGYLPNTEAFF. CDR3 in DNA: TGTGCCAGCAGCCAGGGGGGGTATCTGCCGAACACTGAAGCTTTCTTT.

The CDR3 here is CASSRAGGRGNQPQHF. In nucleotides, the CDR3 is TGTGCCAGCAGCAGAGCAGGGGGGAGGGGCAATCAGCCCCAGCATTTT. The rearrangement links TRBV21-1 to TRBJ1-5. TRBV21-1 constitutes a pseudogene. The CDR3 sequence is 16 residues long.

The rearrangement uses TRBV7-8 and TRBJ2-5; TRBD2 might be the D (5 bases). CDR1 and CDR2 (germline): SGHVS, FQNEAQ. This CDR3 spans 14 amino acids. Deletions cut 4 bases from V and 3 bases from J, with 12 bases between. CDR3 sequence reads: CASSSPGYEETQYF. The CDR3 nucleotides read TGTGCCAGCAGCTCCCCGGGGTACGAAGAGACCCAGTACTTC.

The chain uses TRBV15 and TRBJ1-2; D remains ambiguous. V was cut by 0 bases and J by 4 bases, with 12 bases left in between. This CDR3 region has 15 residues. The germline gives CDR1 LNHNV, CDR2 YYDKDF (reference sequence). DNA of the CDR3: TGTGCCACCAGCAGAGATCTCTCGGGGATCTATGGCTACACCTTC. Translating it yields CATSRDLSGIYGYTF.

The V and J genes are TRBV6-5 and TRBJ2-7, with TRBD2 matching over 10 bases. This CDR3 has 14 residues. V lost 4 bases, J lost 6 bases, and 6 bases stayed unmatched. CDR1 is MNHEY and CDR2 is SVGAGI in the germline V gene. The DNA for the CDR3 is TGTGCCAGCAGTTTCGACGAGCGGGGGGGCGAGCAGTACTTC. Encoded protein: CASSFDERGGEQYF.

This clonotype is a singleton in its sample. This chain joins TRBV7-9 and TRBJ1-3; D might be TRBD1 (6 bases). The CDR3 sequence is 15 residues long. The V gene's germline CDR1 is SEHNR and CDR2 FQNEAQ (reference sequence). With 6 bases removed from V and 3 bases from J, the gap between germline ends came to 15 bases. The DNA for the CDR3 is TGTGCCAGCAGAACCGAGGGGGTTGGTGGAAACACCATATATTTT. This gives the protein CASRTEGVGGNTIYF.

This chain links TRBV7-9 with TRBJ2-5, with a tentative D call TRBD1 (5 bases). CDR1 SEHNR and CDR2 FQNEAQ come from the germline V gene (reference sequence). Deletions cut 3 bases from V and 5 bases from J, with 16 bases between. The CDR3 is 15 residues long. The CDR3 loop reads CASSFQGQSVETQYF. The CDR3 bases are TGTGCCAGCAGCTTCCAGGGTCAAAGTGTGGAGACCCAGTACTTC.

This clonotype was counted only a few times. The chain recombines TRBV7-9 with TRBJ1-2; D is possibly TRBD1 (5 bases). V dropped 5 bases and J dropped 5 bases, with 15 bases sitting between them. This CDR3 has 14 amino acids. The germline gives CDR1 SEHNR, CDR2 FQNEAQ (reference sequence). This chain's CDR3 is CASSPSGKGYGYTF. CDR3 DNA: TGTGCCAGCAGCCCCAGCGGGAAGGGGTATGGCTACACCTTC.

The genes are TRBV27 and TRBJ2-7; 7 bases align to TRBD2. Germline CDR1 MNHEY, CDR2 SMNVEV (reference sequence). The CDR3 runs 14 residues. V was pared by 4 bases and J by 3 bases, with 6 bases of the junction left unmatched. CDR3 sequence: CASSSTSGGYEQYF. The CDR3 DNA is TGTGCCAGCAGTTCAACCTCGGGGGGCTACGAGCAGTACTTC.

This clonotype came up a few times. The chain recombines TRBV20-1 with TRBJ2-5; D call uncertain. In germline, CDR1 is DFQATT, CDR2 SNEGSKA (reference sequence). This CDR3 is built from 12 residues. V was clipped by 0 bases and J by 5 bases, with 7 bases between them. CDR3 loop: CSARDPVETQYF. CDR3 coding DNA: TGCAGTGCTAGAGATCCCGTGGAGACCCAGTACTTC.

The rearrangement joins TRBV7-9 to TRBJ2-7; D assignment may be TRBD1 or TRBD2 (5 bases each). The CDR3 length is 17 residues. Germline V CDR1 and CDR2: SEHNR, FQNEAQ (reference sequence). Between the trimmed V and J ends, which lost 1 base and 0 bases, there was a span of 16 bases. The CDR3 here is CASSLGWDRRSSYEQYF. The CDR3 coding sequence is TGTGCCAGCAGCTTAGGGTGGGACCGCCGGAGCTCCTACGAGCAGTACTTC.

The J gene is TRBJ1-2, the V gene TRBV21-1. TRBV21-1 is noted as a pseudogene. The CDR3 consists of 12 residues. The CDR3 bases are TGTGCCAGCAGCACTCGAGGAGGAGGCTACACCTTC. It specifies CASSTRGGGYTF.

The V call is TRBV7-9, the J call TRBJ1-2; D gene uncertain. V gave up 6 bases and J gave up 4 bases, with 15 bases separating them. CDR1 SEHNR and CDR2 FQNEAQ come from the germline V gene (reference sequence). The CDR3 totals 14 residues. The CDR3 sequence is CASRRNGQFYGYTF. The CDR3 region has the DNA TGTGCCAGCAGACGGAATGGGCAGTTCTATGGCTACACCTTC.